This T cell receptor beta chain was captured by sequencing in a study of vaccination and CD4 T cells after COVID-19. Study context: Post-COVID sampling occurred a median 101 days after diagnosis (range 35 to 161). Each control culture was treated with a CEFX pool, an HIV-1 Nef pool, or no peptide.

As to treatment: roughly 10-day PBMC culture with coronavirus spike peptide pools or control peptides (ViraFEST assay). CD4+ T cells that had been cultured provided DNA sequenced with the Oncomine TCR Beta short-read assay. TCRdb fed the PCR reads into MiXCR, producing one record per CDR3 protein. The table lists some 20,000 distinct CDR3 sequences, 25% to 40% of them singletons. This clonotype was recorded only once. Antigen specificity is unknown. The receptor was derived from a human donor with COVID-19. The sequenced sample was cultured CD4+ T cells from blood.

The CDR3, as DNA: TGTGCCAGCAGCCCGGAGGGCGGAGCGGTTGTTCTTAATGAGCAGTTCTTC. Protein sequence: CASSPEGGAVVLNEQFF. The J gene is TRBJ2-1, the V gene TRBV11-2; D possibly corresponds to TRBD2 (6 bases). V lost 5 bases, J lost 7 bases, and 24 bases lay in between. Germline CDR1 reads SGHAT; CDR2 reads FQNNGV. CDR3 length: 17 amino acids.